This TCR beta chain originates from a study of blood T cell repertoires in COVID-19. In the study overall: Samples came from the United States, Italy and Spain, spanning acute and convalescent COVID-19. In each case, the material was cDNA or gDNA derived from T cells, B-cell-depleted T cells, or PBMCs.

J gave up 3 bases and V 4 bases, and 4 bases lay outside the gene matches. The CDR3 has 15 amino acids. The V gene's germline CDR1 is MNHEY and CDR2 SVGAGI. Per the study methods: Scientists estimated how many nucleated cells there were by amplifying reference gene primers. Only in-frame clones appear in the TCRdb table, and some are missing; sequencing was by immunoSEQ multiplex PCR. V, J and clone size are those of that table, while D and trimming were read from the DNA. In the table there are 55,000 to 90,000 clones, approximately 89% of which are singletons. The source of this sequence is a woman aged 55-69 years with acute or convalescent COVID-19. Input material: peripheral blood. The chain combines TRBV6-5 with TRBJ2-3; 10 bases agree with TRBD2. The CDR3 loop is CASSLSGGATDTQYF. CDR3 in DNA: TGTGCCAGCAGTTTAAGCGGGGGGGCTACAGATACGCAGTATTTT.